This T cell receptor beta chain was obtained from a study of T cell responses to AZD1222 COVID-19 vaccine. On the study more broadly: The study pooled second doses at about 4 or about 12 weeks.

Data came from immunoSEQ multiplex PCR; TCRdb stores just in-frame clones and leaves some out. The sample comprises 90,000 to 150,000 clones, around nine tenths of which are singletons, and 3.5% to 4.5% rests with the top ten. Concerning this clone: Its antigen is not known.

Germline V CDR1 and CDR2: SGHRS, YFSETQ. This CDR3 is 14 amino acids long. Between the trimmed V and J ends, which lost 4 bases and 7 bases, there was a span of 12 bases. Regarding the study as a whole: The sample set comprised mostly white British donors with more females, and clonal diversity was possibly underestimated. Spike-specific TCR repertoires showed rising breadth and depth after two AZD1222 doses. Regions 160-218 and 743-854 held dominance among vaccine-associated CD4 TCRs, which spanned spike.

The sample was peripheral blood, taken on day 0 of AZD1222 vaccination. The rearrangement links TRBV5-1 to TRBJ1-6; D is unresolved. This TCR came from an adult in good health. For the CDR3, the DNA is TGCGCCAGCAGCCCATCCCCGCCCAATTCACCCCTCCACTTT. Translation gives CASSPSPPNSPLHF.